This paragraph covers one TCR beta chain sequence. These data are taken from a study of T cell repertoires in cytomegalovirus infection. The CDR3 totals 14 residues. The J segment lost 4 bases and the V segment lost 6 bases, leaving 5 bases of the junction unmatched. CDR1 is MDHEN and CDR2 is SYDVKM in the germline V gene. TCRdb fed the reads into MiXCR, producing one record per CDR3 protein. The sample has some 180,000 distinct CDR3 sequences, about 17% seen once. The sequencing sample was made of CD8+ T cells from PBMCs. The chain links TRBV28 to TRBJ2-2; TRBD1 matches 7 bases. The TCR sequence derives from a human donor in good health (CMV status not recorded). Some clones in this sample may be carry-over from other donors' samples. The CDR3 spells CASRTRDSTGELFF. DNA of the CDR3: TGTGCCAGCAGAACACGGGACAGCACCGGGGAGCTGTTTTTT.